What follows are 16 T cell receptor beta chains derived from one specimen sequenced in a study of blood T cells in healthy people across ages. A J-beta primer mix and a sample-barcoded 5' primer were used in a second PCR of about 7 to 12 cycles. Each CDR3 protein gets one entry after TCRdb re-called the 5' RACE reads with MiXCR. The sample shows about 1.6 million distinct CDR3 sequences, around 36% of them seen only once. Specimen: blood. All receptors derive from a woman aged 25-40 years in good health.

Note on this clonotype: The junction departs from germline at one end; a sequencing error may be responsible. The rearrangement links TRBV29-1 to TRBJ2-6; D possibly corresponds to TRBD2 (6 bases). CDR3 length: 14 amino acids. Germline lookup yields CDR1 SQVTM and CDR2 ANQGSEA. The CDR3 DNA follows: TGCAGCGTTGTTGGGGGGTCTGGGACCAACGTCCTGACTTTC. Amino acids: CSVVGGSGTNVLTF.

The V call is TRBV7-9, the J call TRBJ2-1, with no clear D. With 1 base removed from V and 12 bases from J, the gap between germline ends came to 19 bases. The CDR3 consists of 15 residues. Looked up from germline, CDR1 is SEHNR and CDR2 is FQNEAQ (reference sequence). CDR3 protein: CASSLEDPRFSSQFF. CDR3 nucleotide sequence: TGTGCCAGCAGCTTAGAGGACCCCCGGTTTTCCTCGCAGTTCTTC.

The chain carries TRBV7-8 and TRBJ2-7; TRBD2 aligns across 7 bases. The germline gives CDR1 SGHVS, CDR2 FQNEAQ. V shed 4 bases and J 7 bases; nucleotides not matched to a gene: 13. The CDR3 extends over 15 amino acids. For the CDR3, the DNA is TGTGCCAGCAGCTCCACCGGGACTACCCGCGGGGAGCAGTACTTC. Protein sequence: CASSSTGTTRGEQYF. Looking up the rest from reference TRBV7-8 and TRBJ2-7 gives the full variable domain: GAGVSQSPRYKVAKRGQDVALRCDPISGHVSLFWYQQALGQGPEFLTYFQNEAQLDKSGLPSDRFFAERPEGSVSTLKIQRTQQEDSAVYLCASSSTGTTRGEQYFGPGTRLTVT.

The genes are TRBV5-1 and TRBJ2-4, with D perhaps TRBD1 (6 bases). The CDR3 contains 14 residues. Per the germline V gene, CDR1 is SGHRS and CDR2 is YFSETQ. V was pared by 4 bases and J by 2 bases, with 10 bases between. The CDR3 region has the DNA TGCGCCAGCAGCACACAGGGACCCAAAAACATTCAGTACTTC. This translates into CASSTQGPKNIQYF. Drawing the rest from reference TRBV5-1 and TRBJ2-4, the complete variable domain is KAGVTQTPRYLIKTRGQQVTLSCSPISGHRSVSWYQQTPGQGLQFLFEYFSETQRNKGNFPGRFSGRQFSNSRSEMNVSTLELGDSALYLCASSTQGPKNIQYFGAGTRLSVL.

This clonotype was seen more than once but under ten times. The V call is TRBV25-1, the J call TRBJ2-1; 9 bases map to TRBD2. Germline trimming cut 1 base from V and 0 bases from J; bases unmatched to any gene: 1. The germline V gene has CDR1 MGHDK and CDR2 SYGVNS. This CDR3 region has 16 residues. CDR3 sequence reads: CASSEFSGSSYNEQFF. The CDR3 DNA reads as TGTGCCAGCAGTGAATTTAGCGGGAGCTCCTACAATGAGCAGTTCTTC.

At least ten counts were recorded for this clonotype. The rearrangement uses TRBV20-1 and TRBJ2-7, with 11 bases that match TRBD2. V was clipped by 1 base and J by 7 bases; unmatched bases: 9. The CDR3 is 15 residues long. Germline CDR1 reads DFQATT; CDR2 reads SNEGSKA (reference sequence). In nucleotides, the CDR3 is TGCAGTGCTAGAGGCCTACTAGCGGGAGTGGGGGAGCAGTACTTC. It is translated as CSARGLLAGVGEQYF.

This clonotype was seen only a few times. The rearrangement joins TRBV12-3 or TRBV12-4 to TRBJ2-3; maybe TRBD2 (5 bases). This CDR3 contains 17 residues. V was trimmed by 3 bases and J by 4 bases, leaving 20 bases between them. CDR3 protein: CASSLGRGEVVADTQYF. For the CDR3, the DNA is TGTGCCAGCAGTTTGGGTCGGGGAGAAGTGGTCGCAGATACGCAGTATTTT.

This chain joins TRBV12-3 or TRBV12-4 and TRBJ2-5; D gene unclear. TRBJ2-7 matches the DNA end more closely, so the J call is doubtful. The CDR3 is 13 residues long. The CDR3 spells CASSLATTYEQYF. CDR3 DNA: TGTGCCAGCAGTTTAGCCACCACCTACGAGCAGTACTTC.

The V gene is TRBV20-1, the J gene TRBJ2-7; D is ambiguous. V lost 0 bases to trimming and J lost 0 bases, with 12 bases between them. Germline V gene lookup returns CDR1 DFQATT and CDR2 SNEGSKA (reference sequence). The CDR3 is 15 amino acids. This chain's CDR3 is CSARDGDSPSYEQYF. The DNA for the CDR3 is TGCAGTGCTAGAGATGGGGATAGCCCCTCCTACGAGCAGTACTTC.

The chain has TRBV20-1 and TRBJ2-5; maybe TRBD2 (5 bases). The ends were cut back, 5 bases at V and 11 bases at J, with 15 bases in the middle. The V gene's germline CDR1 is DFQATT and CDR2 SNEGSKA (reference sequence). CDR3 size: 11 residues. The CDR3 DNA reads TGCAGTGCTCCTTTCTTCGGGGAGCAGTACTTC. Protein sequence: CSAPFFGEQYF.

In this sample, this clonotype turned up a few times. An end of the junction does not agree with germline; a read error may underlie this. V usage is TRBV25-1 and J usage is TRBJ2-6; perhaps TRBD1 as D (5 bases). The CDR3 extends over 14 amino acids. Germline values: CDR1 MGHDK, CDR2 SYGVNS. CDR3 in amino acids: CASSDPRVANVRTF. For the CDR3, the DNA is TGTGCCAGCAGTGATCCCAGGGTGGCCAACGTCCGGACTTTC.

V is TRBV3-1 and J is TRBJ1-1; a weak D match, TRBD1 (6 bases). Deletions cut 8 bases from V and 3 bases from J, with 16 bases between. Germline V gives CDR1 LGHDT, CDR2 YNNKEL (reference sequence). This CDR3 region has 14 residues. The CDR3 spells CASARDTTYTEAFF. Here the CDR3 DNA reads TGTGCCAGCGCGAGGGACACCACCTACACTGAAGCTTTCTTT.

This chain uses TRBV3-1 with TRBJ2-7; 7 bases line up with TRBD2. CDR3 length: 15 residues. Germline V gene lookup returns CDR1 LGHDT and CDR2 YNNKEL (reference sequence). Trimming took 4 bases from V and 2 from J; bases not matched to a gene: 8. CDR3 DNA: TGTGCCAGCAGCCCTGAACGGACTAGGGCCTACGAGCAGTACTTC. Its protein product is CASSPERTRAYEQYF.

This clonotype showed up just a few times. The rearrangement links TRBV21-1 to TRBJ1-2. TRBV21-1 is a pseudogene locus. This CDR3 spans 10 amino acids. The CDR3 here is CASTPPCYTF. DNA for the CDR3: TGTGCCAGCACCCCACCGTGCTACACCTTC.

This clonotype was observed at least ten times. This chain uses TRBV20-1 with TRBJ2-5; possibly TRBD1 or TRBD2 for D (5 bases each). Trimming stripped 5 bases from V and 5 bases from J, with 12 bases between. The V gene's germline CDR1 is DFQATT and CDR2 SNEGSKA (reference sequence). The CDR3 contains 12 residues. The CDR3 region has the DNA TGCAGTGCTGAGGGGTCGGGGGAGACCCAGTACTTC. This codes for CSAEGSGETQYF.

This clonotype was picked up a small number of times. The CDR3 DNA follows: TGCGCCAGCAGCCAAGTTGGGGCTACGGGGACCCAGTATTTT. Translated: CASSQVGATGTQYF. This chain uses TRBV4-1 with TRBJ2-3; D is perhaps TRBD1 or TRBD2 (5 bases each). Between the trimmed V and J ends, which lost 1 base and 12 bases, there was a span of 17 bases. The CDR3 has 14 amino acids. The V gene's germline CDR1 is MGHRA and CDR2 YSYEKL.